This TCR beta chain was documented in a study of regulatory T cells in long-lasting Graves disease (dated by TCRdb to the early 2020s). Some background on the complete study: Antithyroid drugs had been taken for less than 3 months by newly diagnosed Graves' disease patients. Patients with persistent Graves' disease were compared with patients with newly diagnosed Graves' disease using TCR sequencing and RNA sequencing of peripheral blood. The study was registered as a clinical trial and conducted in China. A total of around 35 samples underwent TCR sequencing: about 13 from persistent and 20 from newly diagnosed Graves' disease patients. The investigation overall reported the following: Preferential use of TRBV28, TRBJ1-2 and TRBJ2-5 was observed in persistent disease, whereas TRBV20-1 and TRBJ2-1 were favored in newly diagnosed disease. Because the primary lesion, thyroid tissue, could not be accessed, the study looked at peripheral blood alone. Patients with persistent disease shared more public clonotypes (about 2,900) than newly diagnosed patients did (around 1,000). Sequencing and analysis were limited to the TCR beta chain. The small sample size was acknowledged by the authors as a limitation that may reduce accuracy. Compared with newly diagnosed patients, persistent Graves' disease patients had lower TCR Shannon entropy and fewer highly expanded clones, which suggests clonal expansion.

To note about this clonotype: Its antigen remains unidentified. A far larger clone is off by one base, so a read error is likely.

From V the trimming removes 7 bases and from J it removes 7 bases, while the gene matches leave 15 bases of the junction unaccounted for. According to the germline V gene, CDR1 reads MNHNS and CDR2 reads SASEGT. The CDR3 holds 15 amino acids from the cysteine to the phenylalanine. The retained sequence is limited to the CDR3, 45 bases, with the frame set at the first base. Library construction relied on multiplex PCR. Instrument on record: Illumina HiSeq 4000. iRepertoire HTBI primers and Arm-PCR amplification of CDR3 regions were used to construct TCR beta libraries. Before sequencing, the PCR products went through gel purification. In the source study's methods: A total of roughly 58 TRBV and some 15 TRBJ segments were identified across samples and were used for gene usage analysis of CDR3 amino acid clonotypes. Filtered high-quality paired reads were merged into contigs using COPE and FqMerger. Contigs were aligned with BLAST to IMGT TRBV, TRBD and TRBJ reference genes, and CDR3 was defined per IMGT. Any clonotype with a frequency above 0.1% was counted as a highly expanded clone. Shannon entropy served as the measure of repertoire diversity, while the Gini coefficient captured V-J evenness. Public clonotypes were defined as clonotypes shared by more than one individual. TCRdb reanalyzed the raw reads on its own, using fastp at Q25 for trimming and MiXCR for clone calling, and kept in-frame beta chains. Rows are unified per CDR3 protein, each entry keeping the most common DNA and genes. The V and J calls here are based on TCRdb, not the publication. For this sample the table gives about 470,000 distinct CDR3 sequences, of which around 14% were detected only once. The ten largest clones represent over 15% of the sample.

Per the publication, the time point label means: newly diagnosed GD, antithyroid drugs for less than 3 months. For both TCR sequencing and RNA sequencing, RNA was extracted from PBMCs in TRIzol. The diagnosis of Graves' disease followed American Thyroid Association guidelines. Recruitment of patients was carried out at an endocrinology department in Xi'an, China. From each patient, approximately 9.9 milliliters of peripheral blood was collected into an EDTA anticoagulant tube. Ficoll Paque Plus density gradient separation was used to isolate PBMCs, and no further T cell sorting was done. An Agilent 2100 Bioanalyzer and agarose gel were used to check RNA quality, and a NanoDrop 2000 was used to measure RNA concentration. The same sample was also used in a study of T cells in Graves' hyperthyroidism and ophthalmopathy. From the second report: Stable Graves' hyperthyroidism was defined as the absence of progression to ophthalmopathy over 18 months of follow-up. Hyperthyroidism patients were newly diagnosed, had a disease duration of under 2 months, and were aged 18 to 65 years. Patients with uncontrolled infections, other autoimmune diseases, pregnancy or lactation were excluded. Diagnoses were based on clinical symptoms, serum thyroxine and TRAb, thyroid ultrasound and orbital computed tomography. A first-round RT-PCR of the TCR CDR3 used the HTBI primer set with the Qiagen OneStep RT-PCR kit. Most expanded thyroid clonotypes (frequency above 0.001) were also detected in blood, a finding suggesting that blood repertoires may reflect thyroid immune responses. In cross-validation, a model built on a 13 V-J signature told ophthalmopathy apart from stable hyperthyroidism with approximately 90% sensitivity and roughly 83% specificity, and in testing the same model reached 80%/75%. In validation, progression to ophthalmopathy was predicted by the model with approximately 67% sensitivity and about 72% specificity, a median of around 6.5 months before onset. A discovery cohort of about a hundred patients, 43 with Graves' ophthalmopathy and 55 to 65 with stable Graves' hyperthyroidism, was used to find distinguishing TCR V-J signatures. An independent validation cohort of around 19 hyperthyroidism patients and over 15 patients who later progressed to ophthalmopathy tested prospective prediction of ophthalmopathy. The 100 discovery patients were randomly split 7:3 into training and test sets. The study also compared thyroid tissue and blood T-cell repertoires from a handful of Graves' hyperthyroidism patients. After blood sampling, hyperthyroidism patients were treated with methimazole at a starting dose of 30 mg daily, and ophthalmopathy patients were treated with high-dose intravenous methylprednisolone. Libraries were constructed in a second round of multiplex PCR, after which size selection and purification were carried out. The libraries were sequenced on an Illumina HiSeq2000 using paired-end 100 bp reads. Raw data were processed with SOAPnuke, discarding reads with adapters, uncalled bases, mean Phred below 15, or no exact constant-primer or identifier match. High-quality paired reads were merged with COPE v1.2.5, and unique nucleotide sequences were defined as clonotypes. MiTCR v1.1 was used to align the clonotypes against IMGT TRBV, TRBD and TRBJ reference segments. The analysis was restricted to V-J combinations with a frequency above 0.0001, which together covered around 99% of the repertoires. The TCS score was defined as F50 (clonal expansion) divided by E x V (chaos), with BLOSUM62-based TCRdist calculated between CDR3 peptides within each V-J. Welch's t-statistics and random forest reduced roughly 540 V-J features to 13, which were used in a naive Bayes classifier (R e1071). Sample size was not statistically predetermined, and blinding of investigators to group allocation was not performed. The paper describes TCR Vbeta CDR3 sequencing of about 140 peripheral blood samples, made up of 43 ophthalmopathy patients, approximately 73 hyperthyroidism patients and 17 progressor patients.

The chain is made from TRBV6-1 and TRBJ2-7; TRBD2 fits 8 bases in the junction. Specimen: peripheral blood mononuclear cells (PBMCs), collected at new diagnosis, from a patient treated with antithyroid drugs. The source is a woman in her 30s with Graves disease. Donor details come from another sample of the same person, matched by shared clones. The bases are TGTGCCAGCACCAATGGTGCGGGAGGTTACAATGAGCAGTACTTC. This gives the protein CASTNGAGGYNEQYF.